A selection of T cell receptor beta chains follows, all from one sample in a study of CD8+ T cells in alopecia areata. Generated by immunoSEQ multiplex PCR, the TCRdb table keeps only in-frame clones and is missing some. The table records about 150,000 clones, about 89% of them present only once. Specimen: CD8+ T cells sorted from blood, collected at week 0. Receptor source: a human donor with alopecia areata. CDR3s include the opening cysteine and the closing phenylalanine or tryptophan. A D gene is named only where the DNA matches it firmly. Clone size is shown for a subset of rows, as once, few, many or a class of expanded clone.

clone size	V gene	J gene	D gene	CDR3 DNA	CDR3 protein
.	TRBV18	TRBJ1-1	.	TGTGCCAGCTCACCACCGGGGGCGGACACTGAAGCTTTCTTT	CASSPPGADTEAFF
once	TRBV7-9	TRBJ2-3	.	TGTGCCAGCGGGGCTCCGGGTAGGACAGATACGCAGTATTTT	CASGAPGRTDTQYF
.	TRBV30	TRBJ1-1	.	TGTGCCTGGAGCACCCTGAACACTGAAGCTTTCTTT	CAWSTLNTEAFF
.	TRBV15	TRBJ2-5	.	TGTGCCACCAGCAGGCTTATACTTGGGGAGACCCAGTACTTC	CATSRLILGETQYF
.	TRBV12-5	TRBJ2-3	.	TGTGCTAGTGGTTTCCGGGGACACACAGATACGCAGTATTTT	CASGFRGHTDTQYF
.	TRBV6-1	TRBJ2-1	.	TGTGCCAGCAGTGTTAAGGCGGGTTCTGAGCAGTTCTTC	CASSVKAGSEQFF
.	TRBV9	TRBJ2-7	.	TGTGCCAGCAGCGTAGACCCAGGGGGGGGATCCTACGAGCAGTACTTC	CASSVDPGGGSYEQYF
.	TRBV4-2	TRBJ2-7	.	TGTGCCAGCAGCCAGTCCGGGGCCTACGAGCAGTACTTC	CASSQSGAYEQYF
.	TRBV7-6	TRBJ2-7	TRBD1	TGTGCCAGCAGCTTGGACAGGGGTAACTCCTACGAGCAGTACTTC	CASSLDRGNSYEQYF
.	TRBV5-6	TRBJ2-1	TRBD1	TGTGCCAGCAGCTGGACAGGGCAATACAATGAGCAGTTCTTC	CASSWTGQYNEQFF
.	TRBV7-9	TRBJ1-1	.	TGTGCCAGCAGCTTAGACAACTCACTCAGTATGGCTTTCTTT	CASSLDNSLSMAFF
.	TRBV5-6	TRBJ2-1	.	TGTGCCAGCAGCTTAACAGGGTATGAGCAGTTCTTC	CASSLTGYEQFF
.	TRBV10-1	TRBJ2-7	.	TGCGCCAGCAGTGATGTGGTGGGTTCCTACGAGCAGTACTTC	CASSDVVGSYEQYF
few	TRBV29-1	TRBJ2-7	.	TGCAGCGTTGAAGAAGGCAAACTGGGGGCGAGCTACGAGCAGTACTTC	CSVEEGKLGASYEQYF
once	TRBV14	TRBJ1-2	.	TGTGCCAGCAGCCAAGGTCAGGGCCGGTCCTATGGCTACACCTTC	CASSQGQGRSYGYTF
.	TRBV5-4	TRBJ1-1	.	TGTGCCAGCAGCTTGTTCGGGGATAGGACTGAAGCTTTCTTT	CASSLFGDRTEAFF
.	TRBV4-1	TRBJ1-1	.	TGCGCCAGCAGCCCAGTAATTACGGATATGAACACTGAAGCTTTCTTT	CASSPVITDMNTEAFF
.	TRBV2	TRBJ2-7	.	TGTGCCAGCAGTGAACACAAAAAACAGGATTCCGTACGAGGGCAGTACTTC	CASSEHKKQDSVRGQYF
.	TRBV4-1	TRBJ2-2	.	TGCGCCAGCAGCCAAATTGGGGCCCTAGAGCTGTTTTTT	CASSQIGALELFF
.	TRBV5-1	TRBJ1-1	.	TGCGCCAGCAGGGCTATGGACACTGAAGCTTTCTTT	CASRAMDTEAFF
.	TRBV6-5	TRBJ1-2	.	TGTGCCAGCACCCCAGGGGTCACCGGGGATGGCTACACCTTC	CASTPGVTGDGYTF
.	TRBV27	TRBJ2-5	TRBD1	TGTGCCAGCAGTACAGGGGGCGGAGAGACCCAGTACTTC	CASSTGGGETQYF
once	TRBV6-6	TRBJ2-7	TRBD2	TGTGCCAGCAGTCCCCCGGGACTAGCGACTTCCTACGAGCAGTACTTC	CASSPPGLATSYEQYF
.	TRBV25-1	TRBJ2-7	.	TGTGCCAGCAGTTTCGGATCCTACGAGCAGTACTTC	CASSFGSYEQYF
.	TRBV30	TRBJ2-7	.	TGTGCCTGGAGTGTTGGAGGGGGAAACGAGCAGTACTTC	CAWSVGGGNEQYF
.	TRBV29-1	TRBJ2-7	.	TGCAGCGTAGCCCTGGCCACAGACAGGCCCTCCTACGAGCAGTACTTC	CSVALATDRPSYEQYF
.	TRBV5-6	TRBJ2-3	.	TGTGCCAGGATATTCGGTACGGGAAACACAGATACGCAGTATTTT	CARIFGTGNTDTQYF
.	TRBV6-4	TRBJ2-6	.	TGTGCCAGCAGTGACCCCTTTGCAGGAGGGCCTGGGGCCAACGTCCTGACTTTC	CASSDPFAGGPGANVLTF
once	TRBV21-1	TRBJ2-1	.	TGTGCCAGCAGCACACAACTGGGACTAGGGTTTAATGAGCAGTTCTTC	CASSTQLGLGFNEQFF
.	TRBV30	TRBJ2-1	TRBD2	TGTGCCTGGACCGGGAGGGCCGGTGAGCAGTTCTTC	CAWTGRAGEQFF
.	TRBV6-5	TRBJ2-1	.	TGTGCCAGCAGTTACGACCCGGGGGCGAGGAATGAGCAGTTCTTC	CASSYDPGARNEQFF
.	TRBV5-1	TRBJ2-5	.	TGCGCCAGCAGCCTCACCGGGAGCGCTCTCGAGACCCAGTACTTC	CASSLTGSALETQYF
few	TRBV29-1	TRBJ1-5	TRBD1	TGCAGCGTTTCCGGGACAGATAGCAATCAGCCCCAGCATTTT	CSVSGTDSNQPQHF
.	TRBV29-1	TRBJ2-7	.	TGCAGCGTTGAAGATGAGGGCGGACTCTACGAGCAGTACTTC	CSVEDEGGLYEQYF
.	TRBV27	TRBJ2-1	.	TGTGCCAGCAGTCATTTGACGGCCTACAATGAGCAGTTCTTC	CASSHLTAYNEQFF
.	TRBV6-5	TRBJ2-1	.	TGTGCCAGCAGCCTCGGGACGCCGACCTACAATGAGCAGTTCTTC	CASSLGTPTYNEQFF
.	TRBV7-2	TRBJ1-1	TRBD1	TGTGCCAGCAGCTTGGACAGGCCTACGAACACTGAAGCTTTCTTT	CASSLDRPTNTEAFF
.	TRBV7-8	TRBJ2-1	TRBD2	TGTGCCAGCAGCTTAAGCGGGAGCTCCTACAATGAGCAGTTCTTC	CASSLSGSSYNEQFF
.	TRBV7-9	TRBJ2-7	.	TGTGCCAGCAGCTTTTCGGACAGAGCCTACGAGCAGTACTTC	CASSFSDRAYEQYF
.	TRBV7-8	TRBJ2-7	TRBD2	TGTGCCAGCAGCTTAGCGGTGGGAGGGCGCGGTGACGAGCAGTACTTC	CASSLAVGGRGDEQYF
.	TRBV11-2	TRBJ1-1	.	TGTGCCAGCAGCTCCCTGCAACGGGGGATCGGAGATCTTGAAGCTTTCTTT	CASSSLQRGIGDLEAFF
.	TRBV29-1	TRBJ2-7	TRBD1	TGCAGCGTTGAAGATGTGGAGGGACAGGGCTACGAGCAGTACTTC	CSVEDVEGQGYEQYF